These 12 T cell receptor beta chains share one sample of origin, sequenced in a study of T cell responses to AZD1222 COVID-19 vaccine. Measured with immunoSEQ multiplex PCR; TCRdb has only the in-frame clones, and not every one. The sample gives approximately 180,000 clones, 85% to 95% of which show up once; roughly 10% is in the top ten. This specimen was peripheral blood, taken on day 0 of AZD1222 vaccination. The receptor set was obtained from an adult in good health.

The V gene is TRBV6-2 or TRBV6-3, the J gene TRBJ2-1; D might be TRBD1 (5 bases). There are 18 residues in the CDR3. From germline, CDR1 is MNHEY and CDR2 SVGEGT. V dropped 0 bases and J dropped 5 bases, with 20 bases sitting between them. This CDR3 reads CASSYSVGHPRRDNEQFF. CDR3 sequence (DNA): TGTGCCAGCAGTTACTCTGTGGGGCACCCCCGCCGAGACAATGAGCAGTTCTTC.

This sequence joins TRBV9 and TRBJ2-1; D remains ambiguous. Germline CDR1 SGDLS, CDR2 YYNGEE. V lost 4 bases and J 0 bases, leaving 14 bases between the germline ends. The CDR3 runs to 16 residues. The CDR3 is CASSQEAGSSYNEQFF. The CDR3 coding sequence is TGTGCCAGCAGCCAGGAAGCCGGTAGCTCCTACAATGAGCAGTTCTTC.

DNA of the CDR3: TGTGCCAGCAGCTTAGTCGGGACAAAGGGGAATCAGCCCCAGCATTTT. Translation gives CASSLVGTKGNQPQHF. This chain connects TRBV7-8 to TRBJ1-5; maybe TRBD1 (6 bases). V lost 1 base and J lost 4, with 14 bases in between. Germline assignment: CDR1 SGHVS and CDR2 FQNEAQ. This CDR3 region has 16 residues.

Concerning this clone: Other DNA sequences from this sample encode an identical CDR3 as well. The chain links TRBV27 to TRBJ1-2, with 7 nucleotides matching TRBD1. This CDR3 contains 14 residues. Germline values: CDR1 MNHEY, CDR2 SMNVEV (reference sequence). The ends lost 6 bases at V and 1 base at J; junction bases unmatched: 5. CDR3 sequence (DNA): TGTGCCAGCAGCCCGACAGGGCTTAACTATGGCTACACCTTC. Its translation: CASSPTGLNYGYTF.

This chain joins TRBV27 and TRBJ1-2; 7 bases agree with TRBD1. V trimming: 7 bases; J trimming: 2 bases; junction bases outside the gene matches: 7. From germline, CDR1 is MNHEY and CDR2 SMNVEV (reference sequence). The CDR3 totals 14 residues. The CDR3 DNA reads as TGTGCCAGCAATAAACAGGGGTTAAACTATGGCTACACCTTC. Translating it yields CASNKQGLNYGYTF.

The V call is TRBV6-5, the J call TRBJ1-4; D remains unclear. The CDR3 runs to 12 residues. The ends were cut back, 2 bases at V and 8 bases at J, with 6 bases in the middle. Germline V gene lookup returns CDR1 MNHEY and CDR2 SVGAGI. This CDR3 reads CASSYSREKLFF. CDR3 DNA sequence: TGTGCCAGCAGTTACAGCAGAGAAAAACTGTTTTTT.

The gene calls are TRBV4-2 and TRBJ1-4; 8 bases match TRBD1. V shed 1 base, J shed 6 bases, and the junction held 4 bases outside the gene matches. CDR3 length: 15 amino acids. The germline V gene has CDR1 LGHNA and CDR2 YNFKEQ. CDR3: CASSQGQGIDEKLFF. DNA of the CDR3: TGTGCCAGCAGCCAAGGACAGGGGATTGATGAAAAACTGTTTTTT.

The chain joins TRBV30 to TRBJ1-6; 10 nucleotides match TRBD1. The germline gives CDR1 GTSNPN, CDR2 SVGIG (reference sequence). CDR3 size: 16 residues. Trimming took 3 bases from V and 8 from J; bases not matched to a gene: 10. The CDR3: CAWSPWGGQGDSPLHF. The DNA of the CDR3 is TGTGCCTGGAGCCCGTGGGGAGGACAGGGGGATTCACCCCTCCACTTT.

In this sample, this clone turned up once. This chain links TRBV7-9 with TRBJ1-3; 9 positions match TRBD1. With V trimmed by 4 bases and J by 0 bases, 7 bases remained unmatched. This CDR3 has 17 residues. Germline values: CDR1 SEHNR, CDR2 FQNEAQ (reference sequence). CDR3 amino acids: CASSSGTGSLSGNTIYF. CDR3 DNA sequence: TGTGCCAGCAGCTCCGGGACAGGGTCCCTCTCTGGAAACACCATATATTTT.

V and J are TRBV7-2 and TRBJ1-2, with TRBD1 identical over 7 bases. Trimming cost V 5 bases and J 2 bases; bases outside gene matches: 5. CDR3 size: 14 residues. Germline V gene sequence: CDR1 SGHTA, CDR2 FQGNSA. This chain's CDR3 is CASSPGTANYGYTF. CDR3 DNA sequence: TGTGCCAGCAGCCCGGGGACAGCCAACTATGGCTACACCTTC.

V and J are TRBV30 and TRBJ1-2; 8 bases match TRBD1. CDR1 and CDR2 (germline): GTSNPN, SVGIG (reference sequence). There are 14 residues in the CDR3. V trimming: 3 bases; J trimming: 4 bases; junction bases outside the gene matches: 7. This CDR3 reads CAWSRGPGVYGYTF. In DNA form, the CDR3 reads TGTGCCTGGAGCAGGGGGCCGGGGGTCTATGGCTACACCTTC.

The V and J genes are TRBV19 and TRBJ1-2, with 7 positions matching TRBD1. The CDR3 extends over 14 amino acids. With 6 bases clipped from V and 1 base from J, the junction kept 5 bases outside the gene matches. The germline gives CDR1 LNHDA, CDR2 SQIVND (reference sequence). The DNA for the CDR3 is TGTGCCAGTAGCCCCCAGGGGGGTAACTATGGCTACACCTTC. It yields the protein CASSPQGGNYGYTF.